Listed below are T cell receptor beta chains from one sample, sequenced in a study of CD8 T cells in Susac syndrome. TCRdb processed the immunoSEQ multiplex PCR reads anew with MiXCR; each CDR3 protein has one entry. The sample has around 300,000 distinct CDR3 sequences, around 89% seen once; the top ten hold about 0.17%. The sequenced sample consisted of CD8+ T cells from PBMCs. Receptors were obtained from a human donor with multiple sclerosis. Both conserved end residues are part of each CDR3. Each record gives: J gene, clone size, V gene, CDR3 protein. The size entry is marked missing in some rows and otherwise reads once, few, many or a size class.

>TRBJ2-3|.|TRBV20-1
CCAKGPSGGGWADTQYF
>TRBJ2-1|once|TRBV3-1
CASSQDRQGWAGENNEQFF
>TRBJ2-7|.|TRBV7-9
CASSLEGMGEQYF
>TRBJ1-5|few|TRBV6-5
CASSYSDGSNQPQHF
>TRBJ2-6|.|TRBV12-1
CASRQRTGYSGANVLTF
>TRBJ1-1|.|TRBV4-2
CASSQAQTGDEAFF
>TRBJ1-5|few|TRBV6-5
CASSYSRLSNQPQHF
>TRBJ2-5|.|TRBV9
CASSVSDPQETQYF
>TRBJ2-1|.|TRBV6-4
CASSDRAGGINEQFF
>TRBJ1-2|.|TRBV9
CASRGISNYGYTF
>TRBJ2-7|.|TRBV14
CASSPSGYEQYF
>TRBJ2-2|.|TRBV10-3
CAISEPTLAGPTGELFF
>TRBJ2-7|.|TRBV7-9
CASSLFVGGLVEQYF
>TRBJ1-2|.|TRBV30
CAWSGGQIISNYGYTF
>TRBJ1-2|once|TRBV12-5
CATSLGAGGYTF
>TRBJ2-1|.|TRBV27
CASKLGGNEQFF
>TRBJ2-3|.|TRBV12-3/TRBV12-4
CASSPRTRTSTDTQYF
>TRBJ2-7|once|TRBV20-1
CSARPRRGQDFYEQYF
>TRBJ2-5|.|TRBV7-9
CASSPGLPKYQETQYF
>TRBJ1-4|.|TRBV5-4
CASSGGQGAATNEKLFF
>TRBJ2-5|.|TRBV6-1
CASSATAGTQETQYF
>TRBJ2-3|.|TRBV10-3
CATSIAENLIGTDTQYF
>TRBJ2-7|.|TRBV24-1
CATSNPRQGEYEQYF
>TRBJ1-5|.|TRBV10-3
CAISVGSAEPQHF
>TRBJ2-7|.|TRBV20-1
CSARDLATSGLAERSSYEQYF
>TRBJ2-1|.|TRBV27
CASMGLAGVNEQFF
>TRBJ2-1|.|TRBV27
CASRKGGNEQFF
>TRBJ2-7|.|TRBV19
CASSIGTRGYYEQYF
>TRBJ1-1|.|TRBV7-9
CASSLASTSTEAFF
>TRBJ2-3|.|TRBV28
CASSFLDRGTFTDTQYF
>TRBJ2-1|once|TRBV6-4
CASGTSETGEQFF
>TRBJ2-7|.|TRBV7-9
CASSSNPSYEQYF
>TRBJ2-7|.|TRBV30
CAWSVPAYEQYF
>TRBJ2-3|once|TRBV9
CASSGLNTDTQYF
>TRBJ2-1|.|TRBV6-5
CASSYSRLVEGQFF
>TRBJ2-5|.|TRBV18
CASSPARGRTRETQYF
>TRBJ2-3|once|TRBV5-1
CASSPGQGLLTYTQYF
>TRBJ1-5|.|TRBV2
CASQRDRETGQPQHF
>TRBJ2-2|.|TRBV11-2
CASSLEATSGRATNTGELFF
>TRBJ2-3|.|TRBV7-2
CASSPASLGPDTQYF
>TRBJ2-3|.|TRBV11-2
CASSLVSGLVAFTDTQYF
>TRBJ2-7|.|TRBV30
CAWSVGGAYEQYF
>TRBJ1-5|few|TRBV20-1
CSARDWGQASQPQHF
>TRBJ2-7|.|TRBV15
CATSRDRGGHEQYF
>TRBJ2-1|.|TRBV5-4
CASRPTRGRTNEQFF
>TRBJ2-1|.|TRBV4-1
CASSQGEGVEQFF
>TRBJ2-3|.|TRBV29-1
CSVAGQRTDTQYF
>TRBJ1-1|.|TRBV9
CASSPRQGPGTEAFF
>TRBJ2-7|few|TRBV29-1
CSVMDAAEQYF
>TRBJ2-2|.|TRBV6-5
CATPFQGLATGELFF
>TRBJ2-3|.|TRBV9
CASSPPGLAGGPTDTQYF
>TRBJ1-3|.|TRBV2
CASREPGQGIGNTIYF
>TRBJ1-5|.|TRBV6-1
CASSPQIRGNQPQHF
>TRBJ2-7|.|TRBV27
CASSTLRGEQYF
>TRBJ2-2|.|TRBV5-8
CASSPGQGNTGELFF
>TRBJ2-3|.|TRBV28
CASSVTQGSYSTDTQYF
>TRBJ2-3|.|TRBV9
CASSVQSWAPDTQYF
>TRBJ1-2|.|TRBV6-1
CAIPATAAGYTF
>TRBJ2-7|.|TRBV9
CASSPSTGTGSYEQYF